This record concerns one T cell receptor (beta chain) sequence. This sample was taken from a study of graft-versus-host responses after intestinal transplantation. Trimming removed 3 bases from V and 6 bases from J; junction bases left unmatched: 0. This CDR3 has 14 residues. Germline V lookup: CDR1 SGHNT, CDR2 YYREEE (reference sequence). Profiled with immunoSEQ multiplex PCR; TCRdb holds only in-frame clones, not every one. This table has 15,000 to 20,000 clones, roughly a third appearing once. This material consisted of alloreactive CD4+ T cells from a mixed lymphocyte reaction culture, taken before transplantation. Subset: CFSE-low proliferating T cells sorted from approximately six-day pre-transplant mixed lymphocyte reaction (GvH or HvG direction). This TCR was recovered from a human patient who was an organ donor for intestinal transplantation. V usage is TRBV5-4 and J usage is TRBJ2-1, with TRBD2 matching 13 bases. The CDR3, as DNA: TGTGCCAGCAGCTGGACTAGCGGGAGCAATGAGCAGTTCTTC. It translates to CASSWTSGSNEQFF. The full variable domain, in which reference TRBV5-4 and TRBJ2-1 provide the parts outside the CDR3, is ETGVTQSPTHLIKTRGQQVTLRCSSQSGHNTVSWYQQALGQGPQFIFQYYREEENGRGNFPPRFSGLQFPNYSSELNVNALELDDSALYLCASSWTSGSNEQFFGPGTRLTVL.